Listed below are T cell receptor beta chains from one sample, sequenced in a study of T-cell memory formation after mild COVID-19. Using its own MiXCR run on the 5' RACE reads, TCRdb lists one record per CDR3 protein. The sample lists almost 550,000 distinct CDR3 sequences, roughly 22% seen once, with about an eighth in the top ten. Source material: PBMCs or a T cell subset sorted from them (not recorded which). These receptors were taken from an adult woman who had mild COVID-19 (a few samples of this study predate the infection). Cell type and time point are not known. Both conserved end residues are part of each CDR3. The D gene is left open where the match is weak. The size field is filled for only some rows; it gives once, few, many or a size class.

>TRBJ1-2|TRBV30|.|.
CAWSRAVEYYGYTF
TGTGCCTGGAGCAGGGCGGTGGAATACTATGGCTACACCTTC
>TRBJ2-1|TRBV24-1|few|TRBD2
CATSDRTSSEQFF
TGTGCCACCAGTGATAGGACTAGCAGTGAGCAGTTCTTC
>TRBJ1-1|TRBV7-8|.|.
CASSLARRGWGTEAFF
TGTGCCAGCAGCTTAGCGCGAAGGGGGTGGGGCACTGAAGCTTTCTTT
>TRBJ1-6|TRBV7-8|.|.
CACGEGPYNSPLHF
TGTGCCTGTGGTGAGGGCCCCTATAATTCACCCCTCCACTTT
>TRBJ1-1|TRBV7-3|few|.
CASSLDGENTEAFF
TGTGCCAGCAGCTTAGACGGGGAGAACACTGAAGCTTTCTTT
>TRBJ2-5|TRBV19|few|.
CASSLSIRPLVGETQYF
TGTGCCAGTAGTTTATCGATTAGACCCCTGGTCGGGGAGACCCAGTACTTC
>TRBJ2-1|TRBV7-8|few|.
CASSPPVGSSYNEQFF
TGTGCCAGCAGCCCCCCGGTGGGGAGCTCCTACAATGAGCAGTTCTTC
>TRBJ1-2|TRBV12-3/TRBV12-4|.|.
CASSPFRASYISYTF
TGTGCCAGCAGCCCCTTCAGGGCCTCTTATATAAGCTACACCTTC
>TRBJ2-1|TRBV6-5|few|TRBD2
CASSQPRGDGYNEQFF
TGTGCCAGCAGCCAACCGCGGGGGGACGGCTACAATGAGCAGTTCTTC
>TRBJ2-7|TRBV29-1|few|.
CSVVWDFNDYEQYF
TGCAGCGTTGTTTGGGACTTTAACGACTACGAGCAGTACTTC
>TRBJ2-3|TRBV27|few|.
CASTSHGTDTQYF
TGTGCCAGCACCAGTCACGGGACAGATACGCAGTATTTT
>TRBJ2-5|TRBV6-5|few|TRBD2
CASSYAVGLGETQYF
TGTGCCAGCAGTTACGCCGTAGGACTAGGAGAGACCCAGTACTTC
>TRBJ1-6|TRBV20-1|.|.
CSARDTYNSPLHF
TGCAGTGCTAGAGATACCTATAATTCACCCCTCCACTTT
>TRBJ2-5|TRBV25-1|few|.
CASRAQTQYF
TGTGCCAGCAGGGCCCAGACCCAGTACTTC
>TRBJ2-5|TRBV7-2|.|.
CASSLKMNRGGLQETQYF
TGTGCCAGCAGCTTAAAAATGAACAGGGGGGGCTTACAAGAGACCCAGTACTTC
>TRBJ1-1|TRBV6-2/TRBV6-3|few|.
CASNGLGRTEAFF
TGTGCCAGCAATGGACTGGGCCGCACTGAAGCTTTCTTT
>TRBJ1-5|TRBV30|.|.
CAWSPDSRNQPQHF
TGTGCCTGGAGTCCGGACAGCCGCAATCAGCCCCAGCATTTT